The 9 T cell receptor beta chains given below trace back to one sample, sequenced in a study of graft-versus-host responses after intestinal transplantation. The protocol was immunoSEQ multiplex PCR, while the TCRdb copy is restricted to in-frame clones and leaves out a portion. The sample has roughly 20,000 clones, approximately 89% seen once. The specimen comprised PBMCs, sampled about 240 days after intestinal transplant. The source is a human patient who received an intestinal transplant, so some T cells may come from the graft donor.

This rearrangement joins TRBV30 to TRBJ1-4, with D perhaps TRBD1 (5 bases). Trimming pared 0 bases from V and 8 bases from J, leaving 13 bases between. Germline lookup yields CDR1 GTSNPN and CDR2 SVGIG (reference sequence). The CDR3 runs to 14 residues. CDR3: CAWSVSLEGEKLFF. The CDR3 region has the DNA TGTGCCTGGAGTGTATCCCTTGAGGGGGAAAAACTGTTTTTT.

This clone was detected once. The CDR3 reads CSVVRPLRGGTDTQYF. In nucleotides, the CDR3 is TGCAGCGTTGTCCGTCCCCTAAGGGGGGGAACAGATACGCAGTATTTT. The chain joins TRBV29-1 to TRBJ2-3; a weak D match, TRBD2 (7 bases). V was pared by 4 bases and J by 3 bases, with 20 bases between. The CDR3 has 16 amino acids. From germline, CDR1 is SQVTM and CDR2 ANQGSEA.

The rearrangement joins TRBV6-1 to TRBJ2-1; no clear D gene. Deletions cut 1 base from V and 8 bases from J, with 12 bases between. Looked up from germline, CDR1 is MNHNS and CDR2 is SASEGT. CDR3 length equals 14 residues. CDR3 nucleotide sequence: TGTGCCAGCAGTGAAGACTGGCCTGGGGATGAGCAGTTCTTC. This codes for CASSEDWPGDEQFF.

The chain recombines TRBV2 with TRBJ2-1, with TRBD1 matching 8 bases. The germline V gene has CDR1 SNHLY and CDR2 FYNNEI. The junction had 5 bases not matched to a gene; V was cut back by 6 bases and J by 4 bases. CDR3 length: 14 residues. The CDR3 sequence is CASRGGQEYNEQFF. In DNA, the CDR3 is TGTGCCAGCAGAGGGGGACAGGAGTACAATGAGCAGTTCTTC.

Written as DNA, the CDR3 is TGTGCCAGCAGCTTAGGTGCAGGGATGGTATACTACAATGAGCAGTTCTTC. It translates to CASSLGAGMVYYNEQFF. The V and J genes are TRBV7-6 and TRBJ2-1; D perhaps matches TRBD1 (5 bases). The V end lost 1 base, the J end lost 3 bases, and 16 bases lay between the germline ends. This CDR3 contains 17 residues. Germline assignment: CDR1 SGHVS and CDR2 FNYEAQ.

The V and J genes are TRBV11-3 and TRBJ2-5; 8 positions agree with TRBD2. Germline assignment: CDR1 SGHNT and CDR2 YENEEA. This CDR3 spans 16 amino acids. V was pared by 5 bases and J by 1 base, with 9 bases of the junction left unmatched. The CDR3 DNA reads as TGTGCCAGCAGCCCTCAGACTAGCGCAGGCCAAGAGACCCAGTACTTC. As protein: CASSPQTSAGQETQYF.

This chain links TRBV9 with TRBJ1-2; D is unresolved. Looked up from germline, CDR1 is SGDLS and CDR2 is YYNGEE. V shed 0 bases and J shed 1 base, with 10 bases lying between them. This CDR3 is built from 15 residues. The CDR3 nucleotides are TGTGCCAGCAGCGTAGGCCTAAATGATAACTATGGCTACACCTTC. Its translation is CASSVGLNDNYGYTF.

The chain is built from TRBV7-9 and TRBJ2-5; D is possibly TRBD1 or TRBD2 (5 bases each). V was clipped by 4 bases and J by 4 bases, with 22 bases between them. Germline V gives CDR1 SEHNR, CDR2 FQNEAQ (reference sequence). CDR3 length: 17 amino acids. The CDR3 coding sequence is TGTGCCAGCAGCTCTCTCGCCCCGGGACGGAGAAGAGAGACCCAGTACTTC. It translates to CASSSLAPGRRRETQYF.

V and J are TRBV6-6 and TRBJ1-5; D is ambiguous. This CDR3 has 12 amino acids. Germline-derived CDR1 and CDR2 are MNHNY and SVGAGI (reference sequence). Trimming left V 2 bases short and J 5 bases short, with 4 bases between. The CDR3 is CASSYPDQPQHF. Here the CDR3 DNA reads TGTGCCAGCAGTTACCCAGATCAGCCCCAGCATTTT.